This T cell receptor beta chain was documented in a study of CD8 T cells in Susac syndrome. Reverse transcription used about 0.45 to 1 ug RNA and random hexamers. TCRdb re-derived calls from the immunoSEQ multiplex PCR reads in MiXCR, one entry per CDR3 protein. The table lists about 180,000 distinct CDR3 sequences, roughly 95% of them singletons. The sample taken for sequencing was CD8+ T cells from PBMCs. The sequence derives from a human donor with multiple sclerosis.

In DNA form, the CDR3 reads TGTGCCAGCAGTGCAGGGTTCACCGGGGAGCTGTTTTTT. Translated: CASSAGFTGELFF. V is TRBV25-1 and J is TRBJ2-2, with a weak D call TRBD1 (5 bases). CDR1 and CDR2 from the germline V gene are MGHDK and SYGVNS. This CDR3 is 13 amino acids long. V lost 4 bases, J lost 4 bases, and 7 bases lay in between.